The clone carrying this T cell receptor beta chain came up a few times. Its cognate antigen is unknown. These data belong to a study of cytomegalovirus exposure and HLA in healthy donors. General study results and limits: In a later analysis, HLA-associated beta chains showed higher expansion and lower generation probabilities than comparable chains.

J was trimmed by 2 bases and V by 4 bases; bases with no gene match: 7. Germline V gene lookup returns CDR1 MDHEN and CDR2 SYDVKM. This CDR3 region has 16 residues. Primers: 60 Vbeta forward and 13 Jbeta reverse. Only in-frame clones appear in the TCRdb table, and some are missing; sequencing was by immunoSEQ multiplex PCR. The sample records some 140,000 clones, approximately 60% being singletons. The TCR originated in a human donor in good health. Source material: PBMCs. This chain joins TRBV28 and TRBJ1-1; TRBD1 matches 10 bases. For the CDR3, the DNA is TGTGCCAGCAGTTCGCGACAGGGGGCGGCAAACACTGAAGCTTTCTTT. It codes for CASSSRQGAANTEAFF.